This T cell receptor beta chain was observed in a study of blood T cell repertoires in COVID-19. Study-wide context: Sites in the United States, Italy and Spain provided acute and convalescent COVID-19 samples.

As processed by the authors: Estimation of nucleated cell counts relied on the amplification of reference gene primers. This table comes from immunoSEQ multiplex PCR, and its TCRdb copy is limited to in-frame clones, with some not included. V and J calls and clone size follow that table, whereas D and trimming were derived from the DNA. Seen here are approximately 270,000 clones, around 88% observed once, and the top ten hold roughly 6.8%. During active infection, Seattle patients enrolled and were then monitored through disease. Per germline, CDR1 SGHAT and CDR2 FQNNGV. This CDR3 contains 15 residues. Germline trimming cut 4 bases from V and 1 base from J; bases unmatched to any gene: 4.

The sequence derives from a woman aged 25-40 years with COVID-19, enrolled during active disease. The chain recombines TRBV11-2 with TRBJ2-5, with 9 nucleotides matching TRBD1. The specimen sequenced was peripheral blood. Here the CDR3 reads CASSWGQGGQETQYF. The DNA of the CDR3 is TGTGCCAGCAGCTGGGGACAGGGTGGCCAAGAGACCCAGTACTTC.